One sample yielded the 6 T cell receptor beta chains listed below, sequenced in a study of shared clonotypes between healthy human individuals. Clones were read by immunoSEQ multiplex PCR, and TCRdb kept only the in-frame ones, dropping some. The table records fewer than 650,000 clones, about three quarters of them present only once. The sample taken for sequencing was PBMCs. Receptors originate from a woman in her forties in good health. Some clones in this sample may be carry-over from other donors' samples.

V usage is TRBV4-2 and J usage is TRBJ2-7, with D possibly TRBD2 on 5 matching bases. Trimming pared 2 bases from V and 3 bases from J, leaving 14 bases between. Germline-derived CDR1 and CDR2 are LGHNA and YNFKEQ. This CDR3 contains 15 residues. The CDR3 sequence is CASSQTRAPDYEQYF. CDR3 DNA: TGTGCCAGCAGCCAAACTAGGGCCCCGGACTACGAGCAGTACTTC.

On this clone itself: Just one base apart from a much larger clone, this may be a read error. The CDR3 sequence is CASSYEGQPQHF. CDR3 coding DNA: TGTGCCAGCAGTTATGAGGGGCAGCCCCAGCATTTT. The chain is built from TRBV6-1 and TRBJ1-5, with a weak D call TRBD1 (5 bases). CDR1 is MNHNS and CDR2 is SASEGT in the germline V gene. CDR3 length: 12 residues. Trimming shortened V by 5 bases and J by 7 bases, and 9 bases separated the two germline ends.

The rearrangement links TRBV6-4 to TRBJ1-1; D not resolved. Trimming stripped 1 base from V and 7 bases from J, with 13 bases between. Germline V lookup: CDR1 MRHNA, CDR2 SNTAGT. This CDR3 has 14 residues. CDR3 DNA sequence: TGTGCCAGCAGTGACTGGAGGACGGTTGATGAAGCTTTCTTT. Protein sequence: CASSDWRTVDEAFF.

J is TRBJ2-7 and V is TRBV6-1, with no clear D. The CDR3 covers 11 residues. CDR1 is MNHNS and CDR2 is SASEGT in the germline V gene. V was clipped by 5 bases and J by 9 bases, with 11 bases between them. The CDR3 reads CASSSGFGQYF. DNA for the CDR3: TGTGCCAGCAGTTCCGGTTTTGGGCAGTACTTC.

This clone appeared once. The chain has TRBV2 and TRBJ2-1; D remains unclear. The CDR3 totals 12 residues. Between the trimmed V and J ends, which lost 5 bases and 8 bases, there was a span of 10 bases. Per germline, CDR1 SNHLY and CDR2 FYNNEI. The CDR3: CASSLLVYEQFF. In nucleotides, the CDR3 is TGTGCCAGCAGTCTTCTAGTTTATGAGCAGTTCTTC. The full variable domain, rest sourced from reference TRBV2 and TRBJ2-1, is EPEVTQTPSHQVTQMGQEVILRCVPISNHLYFYWYRQILGQKVEFLVSFYNNEISEKSEIFDDQFSVERPDGSNFTLKIRSTKLEDSAMYFCASSLLVYEQFFGPGTRLTVL.

In DNA, the CDR3 is TGCAGTGCTGATCTAGGGGGGACGCAGTATTTT. It yields the protein CSADLGGTQYF. The chain couples TRBV20-1 to TRBJ2-3, with D perhaps being TRBD1 or TRBD2 (6 bases each). The CDR3 runs to 11 residues. The germline V and J ends were trimmed by 5 bases and 9 bases, with 12 bases remaining between them. From germline, CDR1 is DFQATT and CDR2 SNEGSKA (reference sequence).